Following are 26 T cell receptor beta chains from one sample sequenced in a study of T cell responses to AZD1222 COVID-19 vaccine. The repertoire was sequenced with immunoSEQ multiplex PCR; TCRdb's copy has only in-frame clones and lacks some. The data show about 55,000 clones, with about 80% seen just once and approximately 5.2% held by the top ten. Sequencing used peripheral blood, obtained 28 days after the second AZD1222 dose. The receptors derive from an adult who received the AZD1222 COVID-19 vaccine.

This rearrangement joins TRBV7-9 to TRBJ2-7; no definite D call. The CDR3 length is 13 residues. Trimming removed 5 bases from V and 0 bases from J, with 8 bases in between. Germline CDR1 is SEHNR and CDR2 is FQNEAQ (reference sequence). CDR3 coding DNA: TGTGCCAGCAGCCGACTGGACTCCTACGAGCAGTACTTC. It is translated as CASSRLDSYEQYF. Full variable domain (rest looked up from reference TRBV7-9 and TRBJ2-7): DTGVSQNPRHKITKRGQNVTFRCDPISEHNRLYWYRQTLGQGPEFLTYFQNEAQLEKSRLLSDRFSAERPKGSFSTLEIQRTEQGDSAMYLCASSRLDSYEQYFGPGTRLTVT.

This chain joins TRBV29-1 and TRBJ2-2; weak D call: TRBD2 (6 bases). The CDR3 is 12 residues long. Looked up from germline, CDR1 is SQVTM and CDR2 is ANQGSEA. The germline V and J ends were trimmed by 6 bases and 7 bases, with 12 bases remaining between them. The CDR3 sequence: CSVRMRGGELFF. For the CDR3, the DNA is TGCAGCGTCCGGATGCGGGGCGGGGAGCTGTTTTTT.

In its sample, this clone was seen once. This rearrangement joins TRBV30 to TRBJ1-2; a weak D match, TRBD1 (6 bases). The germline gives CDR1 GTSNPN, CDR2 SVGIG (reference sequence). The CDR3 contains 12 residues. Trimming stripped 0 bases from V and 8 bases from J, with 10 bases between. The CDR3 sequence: CAWSVQGSGYTF. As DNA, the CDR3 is TGTGCCTGGAGTGTACAGGGCTCCGGCTACACCTTC.

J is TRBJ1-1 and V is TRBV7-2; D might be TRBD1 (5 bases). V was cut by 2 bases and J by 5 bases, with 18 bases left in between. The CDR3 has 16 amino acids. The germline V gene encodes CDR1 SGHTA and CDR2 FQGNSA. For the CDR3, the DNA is TGTGCCAGCAGCTTACATTTTACCGGGGGGGATACTGAAGCTTTCTTT. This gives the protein CASSLHFTGGDTEAFF.

CDR3 nucleotide sequence: TGTGCCAGTAGTATCGGCCAGACTTACTACGAGCAGTACTTC. Translating gives CASSIGQTYYEQYF. This rearrangement joins TRBV19 to TRBJ2-7; D is unclear. CDR1 and CDR2 from the germline V gene are LNHDA and SQIVND (reference sequence). The CDR3 is 14 residues long. V lost 3 bases, J lost 3 bases, and 12 bases lay in between.

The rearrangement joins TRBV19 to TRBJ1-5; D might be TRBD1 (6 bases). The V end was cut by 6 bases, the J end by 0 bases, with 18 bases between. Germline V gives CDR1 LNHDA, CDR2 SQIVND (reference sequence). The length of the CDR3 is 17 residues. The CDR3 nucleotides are TGTGCCAGTAGCCCGAGGGACACCACTTATAGCAATCAGCCCCAGCATTTT. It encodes CASSPRDTTYSNQPQHF. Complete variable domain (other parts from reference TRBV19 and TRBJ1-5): DGGITQSPKYLFRKEGQNVTLSCEQNLNHDAMYWYRQDPGQGLRLIYYSQIVNDFQKGDIAEGYSVSREKKESFPLTVTSAQKNPTAFYLCASSPRDTTYSNQPQHFGDGTRLSIL.

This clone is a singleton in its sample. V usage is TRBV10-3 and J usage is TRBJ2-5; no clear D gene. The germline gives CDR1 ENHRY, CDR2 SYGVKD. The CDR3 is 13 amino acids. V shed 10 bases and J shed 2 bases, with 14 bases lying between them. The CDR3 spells CASQPGPQETQYF. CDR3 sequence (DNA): TGTGCCAGCCAACCCGGGCCGCAAGAGACCCAGTACTTC.

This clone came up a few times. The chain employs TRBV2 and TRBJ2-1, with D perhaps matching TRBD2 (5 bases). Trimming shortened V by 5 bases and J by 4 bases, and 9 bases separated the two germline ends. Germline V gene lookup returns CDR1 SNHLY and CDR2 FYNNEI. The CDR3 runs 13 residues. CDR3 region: CASSLGLYNEQFF. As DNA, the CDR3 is TGTGCCAGCAGTCTAGGACTTTACAATGAGCAGTTCTTC.

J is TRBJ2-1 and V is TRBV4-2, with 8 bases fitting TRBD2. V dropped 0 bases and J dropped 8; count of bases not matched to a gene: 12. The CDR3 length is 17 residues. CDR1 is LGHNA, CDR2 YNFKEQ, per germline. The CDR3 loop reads CASSQDAAGGTRDEQFF. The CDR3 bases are TGTGCCAGCAGCCAAGATGCGGCGGGAGGAACTCGGGATGAGCAGTTCTTC.

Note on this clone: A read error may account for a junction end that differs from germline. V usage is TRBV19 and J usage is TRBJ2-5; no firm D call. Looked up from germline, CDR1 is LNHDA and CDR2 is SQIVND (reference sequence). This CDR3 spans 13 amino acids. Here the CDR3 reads CASSIVLRENQYF. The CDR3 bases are TGTGCCAGTAGTATAGTACTAAGAGAGAACCAGTACTTC. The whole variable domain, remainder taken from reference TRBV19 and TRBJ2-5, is DGGITQSPKYLFRKEGQNVTLSCEQNLNHDAMYWYRQDPGQGLRLIYYSQIVNDFQKGDIAEGYSVSREKKESFPLTVTSAQKNPTAFYLCASSIVLRENQYFGPGTRLLVL.

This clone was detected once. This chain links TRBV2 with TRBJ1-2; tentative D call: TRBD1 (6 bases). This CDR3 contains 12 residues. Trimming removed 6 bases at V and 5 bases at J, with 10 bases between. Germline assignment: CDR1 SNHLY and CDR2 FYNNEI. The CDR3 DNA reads TGTGCCAGCAGGCTCACAGGGTATGGCTACACCTTC. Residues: CASRLTGYGYTF.

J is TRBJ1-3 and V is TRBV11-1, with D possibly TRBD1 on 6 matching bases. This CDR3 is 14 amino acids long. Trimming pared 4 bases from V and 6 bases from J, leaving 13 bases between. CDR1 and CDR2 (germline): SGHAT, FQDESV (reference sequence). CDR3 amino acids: CASSSSRGANTIYF. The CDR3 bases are TGTGCCAGCAGCTCCAGTCGGGGGGCAAACACCATATATTTT.

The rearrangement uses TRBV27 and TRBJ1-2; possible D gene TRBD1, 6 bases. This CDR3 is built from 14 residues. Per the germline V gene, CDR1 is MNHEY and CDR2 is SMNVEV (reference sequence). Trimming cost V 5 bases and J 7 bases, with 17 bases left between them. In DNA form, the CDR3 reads TGTGCCAGCAGTCCCCCCGGGGGCGCAGGTGGCTACACCTTC. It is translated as CASSPPGGAGGYTF.

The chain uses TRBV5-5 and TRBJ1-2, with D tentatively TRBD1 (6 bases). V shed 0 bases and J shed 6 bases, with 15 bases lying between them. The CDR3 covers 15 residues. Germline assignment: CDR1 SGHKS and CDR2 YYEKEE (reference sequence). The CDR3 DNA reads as TGTGCCAGCAGCTTGGAGGTTAGGGGGGTGGATGGCTACACCTTC. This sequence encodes CASSLEVRGVDGYTF.

The CDR3 DNA sequence: TGTGCCAGCAGCTTGGGGACAGGACCTTTCTACGAGCAGTACTTC. It codes for CASSLGTGPFYEQYF. The rearrangement links TRBV7-3 to TRBJ2-7, with 8 bases that match TRBD1. The CDR3 loop spans 15 amino acids. V shed 3 bases and J 3 bases; nucleotides not matched to a gene: 7. CDR1 and CDR2 (germline): SGHTA, FQGTGA.

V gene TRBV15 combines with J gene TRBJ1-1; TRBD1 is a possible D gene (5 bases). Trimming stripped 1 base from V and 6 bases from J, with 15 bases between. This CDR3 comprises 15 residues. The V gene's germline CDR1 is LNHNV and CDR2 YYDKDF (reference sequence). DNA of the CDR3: TGTGCCACCAGCAGAGTTGAGGGGCCGGGAGCTGAAGCTTTCTTT. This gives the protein CATSRVEGPGAEAFF.

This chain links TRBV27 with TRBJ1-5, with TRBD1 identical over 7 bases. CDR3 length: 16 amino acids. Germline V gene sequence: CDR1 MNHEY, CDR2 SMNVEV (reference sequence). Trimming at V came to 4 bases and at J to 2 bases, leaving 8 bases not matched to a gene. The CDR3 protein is CASSSSRQGGNQPQHF. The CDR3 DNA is TGTGCCAGCAGTTCCTCCCGACAGGGAGGCAATCAGCCCCAGCATTTT.

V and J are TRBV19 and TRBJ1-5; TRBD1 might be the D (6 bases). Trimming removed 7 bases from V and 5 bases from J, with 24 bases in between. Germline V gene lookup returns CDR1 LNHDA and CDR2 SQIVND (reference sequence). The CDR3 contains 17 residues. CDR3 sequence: CASTSRTVFSGDQPQHF. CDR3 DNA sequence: TGTGCCAGTACCTCGCGGACAGTGTTTTCTGGGGATCAGCCCCAGCATTTT.

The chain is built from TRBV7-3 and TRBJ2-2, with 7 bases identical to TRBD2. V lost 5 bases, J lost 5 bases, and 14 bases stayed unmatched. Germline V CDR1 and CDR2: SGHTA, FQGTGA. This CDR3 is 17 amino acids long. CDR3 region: CASSPSAILARTGELFF. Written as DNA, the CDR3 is TGTGCCAGCAGCCCAAGCGCGATACTAGCGCGGACCGGGGAGCTGTTTTTT. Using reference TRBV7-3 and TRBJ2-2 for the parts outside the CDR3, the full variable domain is GAGVSQTPSNKVTEKGKYVELRCDPISGHTALYWYRQSLGQGPEFLIYFQGTGAADDSGLPNDRFFAVRPEGSVSTLKIQRTERGDSAVYLCASSPSAILARTGELFFGEGSRLTVL.

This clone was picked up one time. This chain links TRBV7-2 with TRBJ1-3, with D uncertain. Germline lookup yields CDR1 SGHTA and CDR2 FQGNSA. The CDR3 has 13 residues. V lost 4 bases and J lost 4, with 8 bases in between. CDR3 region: CASSSGYGNTIYF. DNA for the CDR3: TGTGCCAGCAGCTCTGGGTACGGAAACACCATATATTTT.

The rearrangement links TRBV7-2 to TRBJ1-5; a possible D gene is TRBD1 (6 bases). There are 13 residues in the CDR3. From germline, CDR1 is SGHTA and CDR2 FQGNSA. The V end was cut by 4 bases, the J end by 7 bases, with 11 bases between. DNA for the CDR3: TGTGCCAGCAGCTACAGGGTTCAGCAGCCCCAGCATTTT. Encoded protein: CASSYRVQQPQHF.

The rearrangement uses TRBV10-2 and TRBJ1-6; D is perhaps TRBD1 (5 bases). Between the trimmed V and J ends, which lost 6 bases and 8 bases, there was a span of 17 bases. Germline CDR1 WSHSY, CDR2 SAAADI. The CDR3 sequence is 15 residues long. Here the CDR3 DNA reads TGCGCCAGCAGCGATACCCGGGACGTTGATTCACCCCTCCACTTT. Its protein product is CASSDTRDVDSPLHF.

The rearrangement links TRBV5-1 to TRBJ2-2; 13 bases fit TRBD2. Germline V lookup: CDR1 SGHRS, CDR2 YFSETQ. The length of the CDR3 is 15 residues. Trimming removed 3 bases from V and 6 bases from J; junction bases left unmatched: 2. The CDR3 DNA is TGCGCCAGCAGCTCTGGACTAGCGGGAGCCGGGGAGCTGTTTTTT. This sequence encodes CASSSGLAGAGELFF.

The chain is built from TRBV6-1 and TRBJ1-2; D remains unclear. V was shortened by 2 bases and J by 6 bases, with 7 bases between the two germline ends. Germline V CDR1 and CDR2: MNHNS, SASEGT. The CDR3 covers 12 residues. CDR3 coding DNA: TGTGCCAGCAGTGAAATAGGTGATGGCTACACCTTC. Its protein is CASSEIGDGYTF.

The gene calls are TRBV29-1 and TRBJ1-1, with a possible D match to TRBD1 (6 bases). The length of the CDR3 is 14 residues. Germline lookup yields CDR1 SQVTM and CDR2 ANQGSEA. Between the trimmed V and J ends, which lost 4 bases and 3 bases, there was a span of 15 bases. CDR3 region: CSVGNAGEYTEAFF. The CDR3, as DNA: TGCAGCGTTGGGAACGCAGGGGAATACACTGAAGCTTTCTTT.

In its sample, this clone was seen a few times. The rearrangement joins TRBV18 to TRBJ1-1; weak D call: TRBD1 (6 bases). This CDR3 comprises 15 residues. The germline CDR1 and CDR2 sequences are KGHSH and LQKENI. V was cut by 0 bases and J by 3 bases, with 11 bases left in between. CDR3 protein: CASSPPHRVYTEAFF. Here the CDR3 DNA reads TGTGCCAGCTCACCACCGCACAGGGTCTACACTGAAGCTTTCTTT. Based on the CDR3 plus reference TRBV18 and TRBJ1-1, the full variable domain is NAGVMQNPRHLVRRRGQEARLRCSPMKGHSHVYWYRQLPEEGLKFMVYLQKENIIDESGMPKERFSAEFPKEGPSILRIQQVVRGDSAAYFCASSPPHRVYTEAFFGQGTRLTVV.